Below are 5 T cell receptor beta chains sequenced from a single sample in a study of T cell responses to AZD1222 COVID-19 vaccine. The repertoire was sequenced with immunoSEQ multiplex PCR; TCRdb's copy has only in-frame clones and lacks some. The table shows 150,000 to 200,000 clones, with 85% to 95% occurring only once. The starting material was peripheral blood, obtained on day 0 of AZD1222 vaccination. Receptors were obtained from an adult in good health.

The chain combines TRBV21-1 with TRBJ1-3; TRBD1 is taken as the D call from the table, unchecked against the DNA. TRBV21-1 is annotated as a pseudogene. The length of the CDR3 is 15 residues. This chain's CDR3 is CASSKGDTSGNTIYF. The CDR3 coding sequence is TGTGCCAGCAGCAAAGGAGACACCTCTGGAAACACCATATATTTT.

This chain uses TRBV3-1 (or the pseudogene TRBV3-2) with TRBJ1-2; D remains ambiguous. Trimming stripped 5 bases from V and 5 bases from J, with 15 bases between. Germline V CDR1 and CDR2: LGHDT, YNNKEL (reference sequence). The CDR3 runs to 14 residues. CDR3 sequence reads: CASSEQTAGYGYTF. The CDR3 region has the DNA TGTGCCAGCAGCGAACAAACGGCCGGATATGGCTACACCTTC.

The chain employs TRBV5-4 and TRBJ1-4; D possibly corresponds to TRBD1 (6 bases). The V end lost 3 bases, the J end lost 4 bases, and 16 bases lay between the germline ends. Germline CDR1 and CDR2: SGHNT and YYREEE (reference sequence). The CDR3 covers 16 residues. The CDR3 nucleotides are TGTGCCAGCAGCTCCTCCTTTCAGGGGAATAATGAAAAACTGTTTTTT. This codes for CASSSSFQGNNEKLFF.

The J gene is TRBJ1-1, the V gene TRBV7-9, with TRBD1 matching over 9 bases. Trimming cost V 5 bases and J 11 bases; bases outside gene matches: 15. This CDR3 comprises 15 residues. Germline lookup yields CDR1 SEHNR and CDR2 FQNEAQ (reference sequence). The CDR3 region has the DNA TGTGCCAGCAGCCTCTCGGGACAGGGTAACATCGGGGCTTTCTTT. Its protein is CASSLSGQGNIGAFF.

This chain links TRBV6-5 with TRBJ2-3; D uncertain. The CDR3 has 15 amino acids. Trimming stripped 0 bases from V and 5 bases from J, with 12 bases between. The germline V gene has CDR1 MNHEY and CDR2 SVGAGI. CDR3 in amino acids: CASSYSIIWGDTQYF. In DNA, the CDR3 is TGTGCCAGCAGTTACTCGATAATCTGGGGAGATACGCAGTATTTT.